This T cell receptor beta chain emerged from a study of T-cell memory formation after mild COVID-19. Study summary: TCR clusters largely stayed donor specific.

TCRdb re-called the 5' RACE reads through MiXCR, storing one row per CDR3 protein. The data contain 430,000 or so distinct CDR3 sequences, about 23% of them singletons. Study-wide results and caveats: CD4+ contracting clones were found mainly in CM and EM, and CD8+ ones in EMRA.

Deletions cut 6 bases from V and 6 bases from J, with 19 bases between. Germline V gives CDR1 SGHTA, CDR2 FQGNSA. The length of the CDR3 is 15 residues. Concerning this clonotype: Its antigen remains unidentified.

This sequence was found in an adult woman who had mild COVID-19 (a few samples of this study predate the infection). Cell type and time point are not known. The sample was PBMCs or a T cell subset sorted from them (not recorded which). The rearrangement joins TRBV7-2 to TRBJ2-3; perhaps TRBD2 as D (5 bases). CDR3 sequence reads: CASRPRAVLRDTQYF. DNA for the CDR3: TGTGCCAGCAGACCAAGAGCGGTCCTTCGGGATACGCAGTATTTT.